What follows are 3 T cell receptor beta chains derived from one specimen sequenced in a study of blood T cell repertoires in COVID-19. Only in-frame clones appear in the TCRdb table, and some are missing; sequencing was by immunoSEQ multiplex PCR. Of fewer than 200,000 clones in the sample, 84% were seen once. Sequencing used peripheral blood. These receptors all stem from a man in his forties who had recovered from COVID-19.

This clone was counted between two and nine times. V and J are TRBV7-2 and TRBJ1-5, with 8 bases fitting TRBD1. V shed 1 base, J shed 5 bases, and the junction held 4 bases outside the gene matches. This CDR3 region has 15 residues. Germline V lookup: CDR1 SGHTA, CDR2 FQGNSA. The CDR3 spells CASSLGAGGHQPQHF. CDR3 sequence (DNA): TGTGCCAGCAGCTTAGGGGCAGGGGGCCATCAGCCCCAGCATTTT.

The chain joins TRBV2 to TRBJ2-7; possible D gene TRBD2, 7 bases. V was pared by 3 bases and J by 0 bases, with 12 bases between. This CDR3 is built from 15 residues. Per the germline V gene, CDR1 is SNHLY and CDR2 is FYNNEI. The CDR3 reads CASSDEGGGSYEQYF. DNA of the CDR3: TGTGCCAGCAGTGACGAGGGGGGGGGCTCCTACGAGCAGTACTTC.

The CDR3, as DNA: TGTGCCAGCAGCCCAGGAAGCACAGATACGCAGTATTTT. Translation gives CASSPGSTDTQYF. The chain employs TRBV7-9 and TRBJ2-3; D uncertain. The V gene's germline CDR1 is SEHNR and CDR2 FQNEAQ (reference sequence). The V end was cut by 5 bases, the J end by 0 bases, with 6 bases between. The CDR3 covers 13 residues.